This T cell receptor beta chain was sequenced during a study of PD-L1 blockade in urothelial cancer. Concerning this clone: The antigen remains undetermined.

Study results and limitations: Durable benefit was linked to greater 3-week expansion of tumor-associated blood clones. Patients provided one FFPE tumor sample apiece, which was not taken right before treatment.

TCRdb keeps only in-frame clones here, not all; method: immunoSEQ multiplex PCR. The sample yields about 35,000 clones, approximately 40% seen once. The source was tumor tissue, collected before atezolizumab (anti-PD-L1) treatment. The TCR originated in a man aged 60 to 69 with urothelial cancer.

The CDR3 loop is CASRTDSNQPQHF. In nucleotides, the CDR3 is TGTGCCAGCAGGACGGATAGCAATCAGCCCCAGCATTTT. This chain joins TRBV18 and TRBJ1-5; D unclear. V dropped 8 bases and J dropped 0 bases, with 8 bases sitting between them. This CDR3 region has 13 residues. Per the germline V gene, CDR1 is KGHSH and CDR2 is LQKENI.